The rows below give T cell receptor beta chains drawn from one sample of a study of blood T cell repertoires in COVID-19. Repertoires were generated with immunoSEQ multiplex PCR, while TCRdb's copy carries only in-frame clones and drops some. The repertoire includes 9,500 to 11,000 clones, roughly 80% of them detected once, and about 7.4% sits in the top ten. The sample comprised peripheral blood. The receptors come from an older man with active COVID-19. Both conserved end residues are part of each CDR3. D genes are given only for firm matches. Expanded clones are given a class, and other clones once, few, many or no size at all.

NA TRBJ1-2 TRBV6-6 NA TGTGCCAGCAGTTACTCGGGCCGCCGTAACTATGGCTACACCTTC CASSYSGRRNYGYTF
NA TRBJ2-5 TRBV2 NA TGTGCCAGCAGTGAAGGTGGGGGGTGGGGCGCGGAGGAGACCCAGTACTTC CASSEGGGWGAEETQYF
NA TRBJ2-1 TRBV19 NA TGTGCCAGTAGTATAGCCCAGTACAATGAGCAGTTCTTC CASSIAQYNEQFF
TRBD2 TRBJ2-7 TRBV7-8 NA TGTGCCAGCAGCTTATCTAGCGGGGGGCCCTACGAGCAGTACTTC CASSLSSGGPYEQYF
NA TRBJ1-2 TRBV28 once TGTGCCAGCAGCGGGGATACCTATGGCTACACCTTC CASSGDTYGYTF
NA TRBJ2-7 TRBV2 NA TGTGCCAGCAACAAGGGGACTGACGAGCAGTACTTC CASNKGTDEQYF
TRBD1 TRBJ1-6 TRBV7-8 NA TGTGCCAGCGGTACCGGGACAGGGAATTCACCCCTCCACTTT CASGTGTGNSPLHF
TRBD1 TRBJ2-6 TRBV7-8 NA TGTGCCAGCAGCCAGACAGGGGGGAGGGCCAACGTCCTGACTTTC CASSQTGGRANVLTF
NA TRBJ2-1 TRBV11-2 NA TGTGCCAGCAGCCTGGGGAGGTCGGATGAGCAGTTCTTC CASSLGRSDEQFF
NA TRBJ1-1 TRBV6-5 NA TGTGCCAGCAGTTACTCGCAGGGAAGGACTGAAGCTTTCTTT CASSYSQGRTEAFF
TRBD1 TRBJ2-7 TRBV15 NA TGTGCCACCAGACCAGGGGGCTCCTACGAGCAGTACTTC CATRPGGSYEQYF
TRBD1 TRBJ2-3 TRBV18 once TGTGCCAGCTCACCGCGGACAGGGGCCGCAGATACGCAGTATTTT CASSPRTGAADTQYF
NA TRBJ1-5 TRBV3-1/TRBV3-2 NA TGTGCCAGCAGCCAGACTGAGAATCAGCCCCAGCATTTT CASSQTENQPQHF
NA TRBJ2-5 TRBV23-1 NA TGCGCCAGCAGTCAGAGAGAGAAAGAGACCCAGTACTTC CASSQREKETQYF
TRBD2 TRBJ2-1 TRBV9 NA TGTGCCAGCAGCGTCCTTAGCGGGGGGTACAATGAGCAGTTCTTC CASSVLSGGYNEQFF
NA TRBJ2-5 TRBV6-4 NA TGTGCCAATACGAGGGCGGGGCTATCCCAAGAGACCCAGTACTTC CANTRAGLSQETQYF
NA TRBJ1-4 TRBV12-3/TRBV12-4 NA TGTGCCAGCAGTTTATACCGGGGGGAAAAACTGTTTTTT CASSLYRGEKLFF
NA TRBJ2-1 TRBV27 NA TGTGCCAGCAGGTGGCTAGCGACTCGAACGGGTGAGCAGTTCTTC CASRWLATRTGEQFF
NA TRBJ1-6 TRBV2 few TGTGCCAGCAGTGAAAGGCAGGGGAGTAATTCACCCCTCCACTTT CASSERQGSNSPLHF
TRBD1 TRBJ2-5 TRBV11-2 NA TGTGCCAGCAGCTATGGGACAGGGAGACAAGAGACCCAGTACTTC CASSYGTGRQETQYF
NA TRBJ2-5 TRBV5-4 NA TGTGCCAGCAACCAAGACAGGAGTCAAGAGACCCAGTACTTC CASNQDRSQETQYF
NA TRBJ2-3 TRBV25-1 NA TGTGCCAGCAGTGATAACCCCACTGTTTGGGATACGCAGTATTTT CASSDNPTVWDTQYF
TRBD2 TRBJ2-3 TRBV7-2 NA TGTGCCAGCAGCCGGGGGGGGGCGACGTATACGCAGTATTTT CASSRGGATYTQYF
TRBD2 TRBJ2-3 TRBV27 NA TGTGCCAGCAGTTTATTCGGGAGCGGGGGAGCCACAGATACGCAGTATTTT CASSLFGSGGATDTQYF
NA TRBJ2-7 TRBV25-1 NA TGTGCCAGCGGGGGGGGCAGCTACGAGCAGTACTTC CASGGGSYEQYF
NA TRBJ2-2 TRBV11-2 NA TGTGCCAGCAGCCTCGGACTTCTCACCGGGGAGCTGTTTTTT CASSLGLLTGELFF
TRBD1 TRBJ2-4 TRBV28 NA TGTGCCAGCAGTTTCCCGGACAGGGGGGGACTAGCCAAAAACATTCAGTACTTC CASSFPDRGGLAKNIQYF
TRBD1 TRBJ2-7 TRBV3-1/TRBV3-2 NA TGTGCCACTGGGACAGCCTCCTACGAGCAGTACTTC CATGTASYEQYF
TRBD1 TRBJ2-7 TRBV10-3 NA TGTGCCATCAGTGCCAGGGCTCCGGGACAGGGTGGCGAGCAGTACTTC CAISARAPGQGGEQYF